The present T cell receptor beta chain was sequenced within a study of blood T cell repertoires in COVID-19. Study summary: T cells, B-cell-depleted T cells, or PBMCs provided the cDNA or gDNA that served as material.

Germline V gene sequence: CDR1 SGHAT, CDR2 FQDESV (reference sequence). The V segment lost 5 bases and the J segment 2 bases; nucleotides outside the gene matches: 4. This CDR3 spans 14 amino acids. Some clones are missing from TCRdb's copy, which holds only in-frame ones; the method was immunoSEQ multiplex PCR. The table records fewer than 200,000 clones, about 83% of them present only once. Enrolled during active infection, Seattle patients were then followed longitudinally. This sequence was found in an elderly woman with COVID-19, enrolled during active disease. Sample: peripheral blood. The V call is TRBV11-1, the J call TRBJ1-1; 8 bases agree with TRBD1. Here the CDR3 DNA reads TGTGCCAGCAGCCGAACAGGGGGAAACACTGAAGCTTTCTTT. Translated, it gives CASSRTGGNTEAFF.